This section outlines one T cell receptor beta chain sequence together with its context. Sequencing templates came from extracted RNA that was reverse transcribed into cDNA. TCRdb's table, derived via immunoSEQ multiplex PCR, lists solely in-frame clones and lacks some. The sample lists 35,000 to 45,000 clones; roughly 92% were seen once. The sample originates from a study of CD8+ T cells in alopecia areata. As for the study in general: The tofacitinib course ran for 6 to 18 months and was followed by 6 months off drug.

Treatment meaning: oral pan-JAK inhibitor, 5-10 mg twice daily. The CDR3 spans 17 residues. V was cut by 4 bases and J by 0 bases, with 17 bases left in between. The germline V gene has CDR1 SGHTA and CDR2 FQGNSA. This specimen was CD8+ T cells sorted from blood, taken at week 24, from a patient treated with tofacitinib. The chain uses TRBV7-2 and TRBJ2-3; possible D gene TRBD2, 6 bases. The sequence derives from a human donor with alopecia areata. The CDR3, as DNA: TGTGCCAGCAGCTCCCCCGGGAGAGCGGCTAGCACAGATACGCAGTATTTT. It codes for CASSSPGRAASTDTQYF. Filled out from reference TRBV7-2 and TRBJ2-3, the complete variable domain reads GAGVSQSPSNKVTEKGKDVELRCDPISGHTALYWYRQSLGQGLEFLIYFQGNSAPDKSGLPSDRFSAERTGGSVSTLTIQRTQQEDSAVYLCASSSPGRAASTDTQYFGPGTRLTVL.